The 22 T cell receptor beta chains below all came from one sample that was sequenced in a study of monozygotic twins with inflammatory bowel disease. TCRdb re-analyzed the 5' RACE reads; it lists each CDR3 protein once, without DNA. The listing contains about 160,000 distinct CDR3 sequences. Sequenced material: blood. These receptors were obtained from a human donor with ulcerative colitis or Crohn's disease, or a healthy co-twin of an affected twin (not recorded which).

CDR3 protein: CASSLGLNSYEQYF. The rearrangement links TRBV5-1 to TRBJ2-7. The CDR3 extends over 14 amino acids. Germline-derived CDR1 and CDR2 are SGHRS and YFSETQ.

CDR3 residues: CSARSRASNQPQHF. This sequence joins TRBV20-1 and TRBJ1-5; there is no DNA to check the TCRdb D call of TRBD1. Germline assignment: CDR1 DFQATT and CDR2 SNEGSKA (reference sequence). The CDR3 spans 14 residues.

The chain employs TRBV7-9 and TRBJ2-7; TCRdb's D call of TRBD1 is untestable without DNA. The CDR3 covers 12 residues. CDR1 is SEHNR, CDR2 FQNEAQ, per germline (reference sequence). The CDR3: CASAPTGGEQYF.

The gene calls are TRBV12-3 or TRBV12-4 and TRBJ1-5; with no DNA, the TCRdb D assignment of TRBD1 cannot be verified. This CDR3 region has 14 residues. The CDR3 region is CASSPTGSNQPQHF.

The genes are TRBV24-1 and TRBJ2-4; no DNA is available, so the TRBD1 call from TCRdb remains unchecked. Germline V gene data show CDR1 as KGHDR and CDR2 as SFDVKD. This CDR3 spans 15 amino acids. The CDR3 protein is CATSAAGQGANIQYF.

CDR3 sequence reads: CASSLVAGGGEQYF. The gene calls are TRBV7-3 and TRBJ2-7; TCRdb gives TRBD2 as the D gene, but with no DNA this cannot be confirmed. In germline, CDR1 is SGHTA, CDR2 FQGTGA. There are 14 residues in the CDR3.

This CDR3 reads CASSEGTGKVEKLFF. The chain uses TRBV6-1 and TRBJ1-4; TCRdb's D call, TRBD1, is unchecked because there is no DNA. Germline V CDR1 and CDR2: MNHNS, SASEGT. This CDR3 comprises 15 residues.

V and J are TRBV19 and TRBJ2-1; TCRdb outputs TRBD1, but without DNA this stays unchecked. CDR1 is LNHDA and CDR2 is SQIVND in the germline V gene (reference sequence). The CDR3 spans 15 residues. The CDR3 here is CASSMGGLAYNEQFF.

The chain links TRBV18 to TRBJ2-1. Germline CDR1 KGHSH, CDR2 LQKENI. The CDR3 is made up of 13 amino acids. The CDR3 loop reads CASSPLTYNEQFF.

The J gene is TRBJ2-3, the V gene TRBV12-3 or TRBV12-4; the D call from TCRdb, TRBD2, cannot be confirmed without DNA. The CDR3 loop spans 15 amino acids. The CDR3 region is CASSFGGRLTDTQYF.

The chain links TRBV3-1 to TRBJ2-5; the TCRdb D gene call, TRBD2, has no DNA to confirm it. Germline V CDR1 and CDR2: LGHDT, YNNKEL (reference sequence). The CDR3 length is 17 residues. The chain's CDR3 is CASSQDRAALVTETQYF.

The V gene is TRBV5-1, the J gene TRBJ1-3; TCRdb lists TRBD1, though no DNA is available to test this call. The CDR3 contains 15 residues. Per germline, CDR1 SGHRS and CDR2 YFSETQ. The CDR3 is CASTPGGLVGNTIYF.

The gene calls are TRBV6-6 and TRBJ2-7; TCRdb's D gene call, TRBD1, goes unchecked for lack of DNA. The CDR3 has 13 amino acids. Per the germline V gene, CDR1 is MNHNY and CDR2 is SVGAGI (reference sequence). The CDR3 sequence is CASSMDRAYEQYF.

The chain couples TRBV27 to TRBJ1-2. Germline V lookup: CDR1 MNHEY, CDR2 SMNVEV (reference sequence). The CDR3 is made up of 17 amino acids. CDR3 in amino acids: CASSPRSEGPFDYGYTF.

The chain employs TRBV12-3 or TRBV12-4 and TRBJ2-3. The CDR3 has 13 amino acids. The CDR3 loop is CASSFLRTDTQYF.

The J gene is TRBJ2-1, the V gene TRBV7-9. From germline, CDR1 is SEHNR and CDR2 FQNEAQ (reference sequence). The length of the CDR3 is 14 residues. The CDR3 region is CASSLTGSYNEQFF.

This chain joins TRBV20-1 and TRBJ2-1; TCRdb outputs TRBD2, but without DNA this stays unchecked. There are 14 residues in the CDR3. CDR1 and CDR2 from the germline V gene are DFQATT and SNEGSKA (reference sequence). The CDR3 reads CSASGSGAGNEQFF.

V is TRBV7-9 and J is TRBJ1-4; the D call of TRBD1 rests on TCRdb alone, since no DNA is present to check it. Germline CDR1 reads SEHNR; CDR2 reads FQNEAQ (reference sequence). This CDR3 contains 14 residues. The CDR3 loop reads CASSITGGGEKLFF.

This chain connects TRBV5-6 to TRBJ1-2; without DNA, the TCRdb call of TRBD1 cannot be checked. There are 15 residues in the CDR3. The V gene's germline CDR1 is SGHDT and CDR2 YYEEEE. This CDR3 is CASSLGRTALYGYTF.

This chain connects TRBV9 to TRBJ1-6. Germline V gene sequence: CDR1 SGDLS, CDR2 YYNGEE. This CDR3 has 12 residues. This chain's CDR3 is CASSVLGLPLHF.

V gene TRBV19 combines with J gene TRBJ1-1. Germline CDR1 reads LNHDA; CDR2 reads SQIVND (reference sequence). CDR3 length: 14 residues. CDR3 region: CASSVTGRGTEAFF.

The chain couples TRBV5-8 to TRBJ2-3; TCRdb calls TRBD1, which cannot be checked without DNA. Germline CDR1 is SGHTS and CDR2 is YDEGEE. The CDR3 sequence is 15 residues long. The CDR3 is CASRSGDRVPDTQYF. The whole variable domain, remainder taken from reference TRBV5-8 and TRBJ2-3, is EAGVTQSPTHLIKTRGQQATLRCSPISGHTSVYWYQQALGLGLQFLLWYDEGEERNRGNFPPRFSGRQFPNYSSELNVNALELEDSALYLCASRSGDRVPDTQYFGPGTRLTVL.